This passage covers 22 T cell receptor beta chains from one sample sequenced in a study of shared clonotypes between healthy human individuals. Clones were read by immunoSEQ multiplex PCR, and TCRdb kept only the in-frame ones, dropping some. The table shows approximately 2.5 million clones, with over 85% occurring only once. Source material: naive CD4+ T cells from PBMCs. Subset indicated: CD45RA+ positively selected. These receptors came from a man younger than 35 in good health. Some clones in this sample may be carry-over from other donors' samples.

This chain joins TRBV7-2 and TRBJ2-3; 10 bases map to TRBD2. V was clipped by 3 bases and J by 2 bases; unmatched bases: 5. The CDR3 sequence is 16 residues long. Germline lookup yields CDR1 SGHTA and CDR2 FQGNSA. The CDR3 is CASSLRLAGDTDTQYF. The CDR3 bases are TGTGCCAGCAGCTTGAGGCTAGCGGGGGACACAGATACGCAGTATTTT. Full variable domain (outside the CDR3, taken from reference TRBV7-2 and TRBJ2-3): GAGVSQSPSNKVTEKGKDVELRCDPISGHTALYWYRQSLGQGLEFLIYFQGNSAPDKSGLPSDRFSAERTGGSVSTLTIQRTQQEDSAVYLCASSLRLAGDTDTQYFGPGTRLTVL.

J is TRBJ2-3 and V is TRBV5-6; D is unclear. Germline values: CDR1 SGHDT, CDR2 YYEEEE. The CDR3 has 18 residues. Trimming took 4 bases from V and 7 from J, leaving 28 bases between them. The CDR3 protein is CASSPNRHFGITFYTQYF. The CDR3 DNA follows: TGTGCCAGCAGCCCGAACAGACATTTCGGTATTACTTTTTATACGCAGTATTTT.

About this clone: Other DNA sequences in this sample translate to the same CDR3. The chain links TRBV28 to TRBJ2-2, with no clear D. Germline-derived CDR1 and CDR2 are MDHEN and SYDVKM. The CDR3 is made up of 14 amino acids. V lost 3 bases to trimming and J lost 2 bases, with 7 bases between them. In DNA, the CDR3 is TGTGCCAGCAGTTTTGGGCCCAACACCGGGGAGCTGTTTTTT. Translating gives CASSFGPNTGELFF.

V usage is TRBV19 and J usage is TRBJ1-2, with a tentative D call TRBD1 (6 bases). This CDR3 has 14 residues. Deletions cut 5 bases from V and 1 base from J, with 11 bases between. CDR1 is LNHDA and CDR2 is SQIVND in the germline V gene (reference sequence). CDR3 nucleotide sequence: TGTGCCAGTAGTTTGATGGACAGTAACTATGGCTACACCTTC. Protein product: CASSLMDSNYGYTF.

CDR3 coding DNA: TGTGCCAGCGCTCGTAGGACGGTTCAGGGCTATGGCTACACCTTC. Encoded protein: CASARRTVQGYGYTF. The chain links TRBV5-6 to TRBJ1-2; possible D gene TRBD1, 5 bases. V dropped 7 bases and J dropped 4 bases, with 20 bases sitting between them. Germline-derived CDR1 and CDR2 are SGHDT and YYEEEE. This CDR3 has 15 residues.

The V and J genes are TRBV11-2 and TRBJ2-5; no firm D call. The CDR3 sequence is 13 residues long. Per germline, CDR1 SGHAT and CDR2 FQNNGV. Deletions cut 6 bases from V and 5 bases from J, with 13 bases between. The CDR3 protein is CASSPIALETQYF. The CDR3 DNA sequence: TGTGCCAGCAGTCCAATAGCCCTTGAGACCCAGTACTTC.

V is TRBV18 and J is TRBJ2-7; D gene ambiguous. Germline lookup yields CDR1 KGHSH and CDR2 LQKENI. Trimming cost V 2 bases and J 3 bases, with 5 bases left between them. The CDR3 is 12 residues long. The CDR3 DNA reads as TGTGCCAGCTCACCAACTTACTACGAGCAGTACTTC. Translated: CASSPTYYEQYF.

This chain connects TRBV4-2 to TRBJ1-5, with D possibly matching TRBD1 (5 bases). Between the trimmed V and J ends, which lost 5 bases and 5 bases, there was a span of 16 bases. Germline CDR1 LGHNA, CDR2 YNFKEQ. The CDR3 is made up of 15 amino acids. The CDR3 protein is CASSLAGRADQPQHF. The CDR3 DNA reads as TGTGCCAGCAGCTTGGCGGGCAGGGCAGATCAGCCCCAGCATTTT.

This sequence joins TRBV21-1 and TRBJ1-2; TRBD1 is the table's D call and was not checked against the DNA. TRBV21-1 is recorded as a pseudogene. CDR3 length equals 17 residues. The CDR3 bases are TGTGCCAGCAGCAAGCGTGGCAGGGGGCATGGTTACTATGGCTACACCTTC. It codes for CASSKRGRGHGYYGYTF.

The chain joins TRBV6-5 to TRBJ1-1; tentatively, D is TRBD1 (6 bases). Germline CDR1 reads MNHEY; CDR2 reads SVGAGI. Deletions cut 4 bases from V and 1 base from J, with 10 bases between. This CDR3 has 14 residues. CDR3 DNA sequence: TGTGCCAGCAGTTCACAGGGAAGGAACACTGAAGCTTTCTTT. Translating it yields CASSSQGRNTEAFF.

The chain carries TRBV6-5 and TRBJ1-1; the match to TRBD1 covers 8 bases. The CDR3 spans 11 residues. Germline V lookup: CDR1 MNHEY, CDR2 SVGAGI. Unmatched junction bases numbered 2, after V lost 6 bases and J lost 8 bases. DNA for the CDR3: TGTGCCAGCAGCAGGGACAGGGAAGCTTTCTTT. It codes for CASSRDREAFF.

V is TRBV28 and J is TRBJ2-5, with 13 bases that match TRBD2. Matching the DNA end better, TRBJ2-7 makes the J call doubtful. Looked up from germline, CDR1 is MDHEN and CDR2 is SYDVKM. The length of the CDR3 is 15 residues. The CDR3 is CASSLPGLAGYEQYF. In DNA, the CDR3 is TGTGCCAGCAGTTTACCGGGACTAGCGGGATACGAGCAGTACTTC.

Here the CDR3 DNA reads TGTGCCGCAGGGCAGCGAGGGACAAAATTGGCTTTCTTT. Encoded protein: CAAGQRGTKLAFF. The chain links TRBV30 to TRBJ1-1; TRBD1 is a possible D gene (6 bases). The CDR3 length is 13 residues. Trimming removed 8 bases from V and 11 bases from J, with 24 bases in between. Looked up from germline, CDR1 is GTSNPN and CDR2 is SVGIG (reference sequence).

For this clone: Other nucleotide sequences in the sample specify the same CDR3. The gene calls are TRBV28 and TRBJ2-1; 9 nucleotides agree with TRBD1. Per the germline V gene, CDR1 is MDHEN and CDR2 is SYDVKM. The J segment lost 16 bases and the V segment lost 4 bases, leaving 5 bases of the junction unmatched. The CDR3 is 11 amino acids. CDR3 coding DNA: TGTGCCAGCAGTTCGCGGGACAGGGAATTCTTC. It codes for CASSSRDREFF.

CDR3 coding DNA: TGTGCCAGCAGCTTAGAACCCCGGACAGGGGGGTCACCCCTCCACTTT. This translates into CASSLEPRTGGSPLHF. The chain employs TRBV11-1 and TRBJ1-6; TRBD1 aligns across 10 bases. Germline assignment: CDR1 SGHAT and CDR2 FQDESV (reference sequence). V lost 1 base and J lost 10; bases outside the gene matches: 7. The CDR3 covers 16 residues.

On this clone itself: This CDR3 is also generated by other DNA sequences in the sample. V and J are TRBV6-5 and TRBJ1-5, with D uncertain. Trimming took 5 bases from V and 4 from J, leaving 6 bases between them. CDR3 length: 12 residues. Germline V gene data show CDR1 as MNHEY and CDR2 as SVGAGI. The CDR3 spells CASSDPNQPQHF. CDR3 bases: TGTGCCAGCAGTGACCCGAATCAGCCCCAGCATTTT.

The rearrangement joins TRBV5-8 to TRBJ2-7; 10 bases are a match to TRBD1. Germline CDR1 and CDR2: SGHTS and YDEGEE. The CDR3 is made up of 15 amino acids. V lost 4 bases and J lost 0; bases outside the gene matches: 4. CDR3 sequence: CASSPGQGFSYEQYF. CDR3 nucleotides: TGTGCCAGCAGCCCGGGACAGGGGTTCTCCTACGAGCAGTACTTC.

The chain employs TRBV28 and TRBJ2-1, with D perhaps matching TRBD1 (6 bases). Germline assignment: CDR1 MDHEN and CDR2 SYDVKM. This CDR3 contains 16 residues. The ends were cut back, 2 bases at V and 1 base at J, with 12 bases in the middle. As DNA, the CDR3 is TGTGCCAGCAGTTTACCCAGGGGCGGATCCTACAATGAGCAGTTCTTC. This translates into CASSLPRGGSYNEQFF. Full variable domain (remainder filled in from reference TRBV28 and TRBJ2-1): DVKVTQSSRYLVKRTGEKVFLECVQDMDHENMFWYRQDPGLGLRLIYFSYDVKMKEKGDIPEGYSVSREKKERFSLILESASTNQTSMYLCASSLPRGGSYNEQFFGPGTRLTVL.

The V call is TRBV20-1, the J call TRBJ2-3; D remains unclear. The CDR3 extends over 11 amino acids. V lost 7 bases, J lost 8 bases, and 13 bases lay in between. Germline loops: CDR1 DFQATT, CDR2 SNEGSKA (reference sequence). CDR3 in amino acids: CSGGSKPTQYF. The CDR3 nucleotides are TGCAGTGGGGGATCCAAGCCTACGCAGTATTTT.

This sequence joins TRBV11-2 and TRBJ2-3; no clear D. Germline values: CDR1 SGHAT, CDR2 FQNNGV. The CDR3 has 11 amino acids. Trimming removed 3 bases at V and 11 bases at J, with 9 bases between. The chain's CDR3 is CASSFVERQYF. Here the CDR3 DNA reads TGTGCCAGCAGCTTCGTAGAGAGGCAGTATTTT.

This clone was seen only once. The genes are TRBV6-6 and TRBJ2-4; TRBD1 matches at 8 bases. With 10 bases clipped from V and 5 bases from J, the junction kept 10 bases outside the gene matches. Germline V gene lookup returns CDR1 MNHNY and CDR2 SVGAGI (reference sequence). The CDR3 is made up of 14 amino acids. The CDR3 reads CATLLDRAQNIQYF. The CDR3 region has the DNA TGTGCCACCCTTTTGGACAGGGCCCAAAACATTCAGTACTTC.

Remarks on this clone: Within the sample, other DNA sequences also encode this same CDR3. The V and J genes are TRBV4-3 and TRBJ2-2, with D perhaps TRBD1 (6 bases). Trimming removed 0 bases at V and 4 bases at J, with 9 bases between. Germline V gene data show CDR1 as LGHNA and CDR2 as YSLEER. The CDR3 contains 15 residues. CDR3 sequence: CASSQETGFTGELFF. CDR3 DNA: TGCGCCAGCAGCCAAGAAACAGGGTTCACCGGGGAGCTGTTTTTT.